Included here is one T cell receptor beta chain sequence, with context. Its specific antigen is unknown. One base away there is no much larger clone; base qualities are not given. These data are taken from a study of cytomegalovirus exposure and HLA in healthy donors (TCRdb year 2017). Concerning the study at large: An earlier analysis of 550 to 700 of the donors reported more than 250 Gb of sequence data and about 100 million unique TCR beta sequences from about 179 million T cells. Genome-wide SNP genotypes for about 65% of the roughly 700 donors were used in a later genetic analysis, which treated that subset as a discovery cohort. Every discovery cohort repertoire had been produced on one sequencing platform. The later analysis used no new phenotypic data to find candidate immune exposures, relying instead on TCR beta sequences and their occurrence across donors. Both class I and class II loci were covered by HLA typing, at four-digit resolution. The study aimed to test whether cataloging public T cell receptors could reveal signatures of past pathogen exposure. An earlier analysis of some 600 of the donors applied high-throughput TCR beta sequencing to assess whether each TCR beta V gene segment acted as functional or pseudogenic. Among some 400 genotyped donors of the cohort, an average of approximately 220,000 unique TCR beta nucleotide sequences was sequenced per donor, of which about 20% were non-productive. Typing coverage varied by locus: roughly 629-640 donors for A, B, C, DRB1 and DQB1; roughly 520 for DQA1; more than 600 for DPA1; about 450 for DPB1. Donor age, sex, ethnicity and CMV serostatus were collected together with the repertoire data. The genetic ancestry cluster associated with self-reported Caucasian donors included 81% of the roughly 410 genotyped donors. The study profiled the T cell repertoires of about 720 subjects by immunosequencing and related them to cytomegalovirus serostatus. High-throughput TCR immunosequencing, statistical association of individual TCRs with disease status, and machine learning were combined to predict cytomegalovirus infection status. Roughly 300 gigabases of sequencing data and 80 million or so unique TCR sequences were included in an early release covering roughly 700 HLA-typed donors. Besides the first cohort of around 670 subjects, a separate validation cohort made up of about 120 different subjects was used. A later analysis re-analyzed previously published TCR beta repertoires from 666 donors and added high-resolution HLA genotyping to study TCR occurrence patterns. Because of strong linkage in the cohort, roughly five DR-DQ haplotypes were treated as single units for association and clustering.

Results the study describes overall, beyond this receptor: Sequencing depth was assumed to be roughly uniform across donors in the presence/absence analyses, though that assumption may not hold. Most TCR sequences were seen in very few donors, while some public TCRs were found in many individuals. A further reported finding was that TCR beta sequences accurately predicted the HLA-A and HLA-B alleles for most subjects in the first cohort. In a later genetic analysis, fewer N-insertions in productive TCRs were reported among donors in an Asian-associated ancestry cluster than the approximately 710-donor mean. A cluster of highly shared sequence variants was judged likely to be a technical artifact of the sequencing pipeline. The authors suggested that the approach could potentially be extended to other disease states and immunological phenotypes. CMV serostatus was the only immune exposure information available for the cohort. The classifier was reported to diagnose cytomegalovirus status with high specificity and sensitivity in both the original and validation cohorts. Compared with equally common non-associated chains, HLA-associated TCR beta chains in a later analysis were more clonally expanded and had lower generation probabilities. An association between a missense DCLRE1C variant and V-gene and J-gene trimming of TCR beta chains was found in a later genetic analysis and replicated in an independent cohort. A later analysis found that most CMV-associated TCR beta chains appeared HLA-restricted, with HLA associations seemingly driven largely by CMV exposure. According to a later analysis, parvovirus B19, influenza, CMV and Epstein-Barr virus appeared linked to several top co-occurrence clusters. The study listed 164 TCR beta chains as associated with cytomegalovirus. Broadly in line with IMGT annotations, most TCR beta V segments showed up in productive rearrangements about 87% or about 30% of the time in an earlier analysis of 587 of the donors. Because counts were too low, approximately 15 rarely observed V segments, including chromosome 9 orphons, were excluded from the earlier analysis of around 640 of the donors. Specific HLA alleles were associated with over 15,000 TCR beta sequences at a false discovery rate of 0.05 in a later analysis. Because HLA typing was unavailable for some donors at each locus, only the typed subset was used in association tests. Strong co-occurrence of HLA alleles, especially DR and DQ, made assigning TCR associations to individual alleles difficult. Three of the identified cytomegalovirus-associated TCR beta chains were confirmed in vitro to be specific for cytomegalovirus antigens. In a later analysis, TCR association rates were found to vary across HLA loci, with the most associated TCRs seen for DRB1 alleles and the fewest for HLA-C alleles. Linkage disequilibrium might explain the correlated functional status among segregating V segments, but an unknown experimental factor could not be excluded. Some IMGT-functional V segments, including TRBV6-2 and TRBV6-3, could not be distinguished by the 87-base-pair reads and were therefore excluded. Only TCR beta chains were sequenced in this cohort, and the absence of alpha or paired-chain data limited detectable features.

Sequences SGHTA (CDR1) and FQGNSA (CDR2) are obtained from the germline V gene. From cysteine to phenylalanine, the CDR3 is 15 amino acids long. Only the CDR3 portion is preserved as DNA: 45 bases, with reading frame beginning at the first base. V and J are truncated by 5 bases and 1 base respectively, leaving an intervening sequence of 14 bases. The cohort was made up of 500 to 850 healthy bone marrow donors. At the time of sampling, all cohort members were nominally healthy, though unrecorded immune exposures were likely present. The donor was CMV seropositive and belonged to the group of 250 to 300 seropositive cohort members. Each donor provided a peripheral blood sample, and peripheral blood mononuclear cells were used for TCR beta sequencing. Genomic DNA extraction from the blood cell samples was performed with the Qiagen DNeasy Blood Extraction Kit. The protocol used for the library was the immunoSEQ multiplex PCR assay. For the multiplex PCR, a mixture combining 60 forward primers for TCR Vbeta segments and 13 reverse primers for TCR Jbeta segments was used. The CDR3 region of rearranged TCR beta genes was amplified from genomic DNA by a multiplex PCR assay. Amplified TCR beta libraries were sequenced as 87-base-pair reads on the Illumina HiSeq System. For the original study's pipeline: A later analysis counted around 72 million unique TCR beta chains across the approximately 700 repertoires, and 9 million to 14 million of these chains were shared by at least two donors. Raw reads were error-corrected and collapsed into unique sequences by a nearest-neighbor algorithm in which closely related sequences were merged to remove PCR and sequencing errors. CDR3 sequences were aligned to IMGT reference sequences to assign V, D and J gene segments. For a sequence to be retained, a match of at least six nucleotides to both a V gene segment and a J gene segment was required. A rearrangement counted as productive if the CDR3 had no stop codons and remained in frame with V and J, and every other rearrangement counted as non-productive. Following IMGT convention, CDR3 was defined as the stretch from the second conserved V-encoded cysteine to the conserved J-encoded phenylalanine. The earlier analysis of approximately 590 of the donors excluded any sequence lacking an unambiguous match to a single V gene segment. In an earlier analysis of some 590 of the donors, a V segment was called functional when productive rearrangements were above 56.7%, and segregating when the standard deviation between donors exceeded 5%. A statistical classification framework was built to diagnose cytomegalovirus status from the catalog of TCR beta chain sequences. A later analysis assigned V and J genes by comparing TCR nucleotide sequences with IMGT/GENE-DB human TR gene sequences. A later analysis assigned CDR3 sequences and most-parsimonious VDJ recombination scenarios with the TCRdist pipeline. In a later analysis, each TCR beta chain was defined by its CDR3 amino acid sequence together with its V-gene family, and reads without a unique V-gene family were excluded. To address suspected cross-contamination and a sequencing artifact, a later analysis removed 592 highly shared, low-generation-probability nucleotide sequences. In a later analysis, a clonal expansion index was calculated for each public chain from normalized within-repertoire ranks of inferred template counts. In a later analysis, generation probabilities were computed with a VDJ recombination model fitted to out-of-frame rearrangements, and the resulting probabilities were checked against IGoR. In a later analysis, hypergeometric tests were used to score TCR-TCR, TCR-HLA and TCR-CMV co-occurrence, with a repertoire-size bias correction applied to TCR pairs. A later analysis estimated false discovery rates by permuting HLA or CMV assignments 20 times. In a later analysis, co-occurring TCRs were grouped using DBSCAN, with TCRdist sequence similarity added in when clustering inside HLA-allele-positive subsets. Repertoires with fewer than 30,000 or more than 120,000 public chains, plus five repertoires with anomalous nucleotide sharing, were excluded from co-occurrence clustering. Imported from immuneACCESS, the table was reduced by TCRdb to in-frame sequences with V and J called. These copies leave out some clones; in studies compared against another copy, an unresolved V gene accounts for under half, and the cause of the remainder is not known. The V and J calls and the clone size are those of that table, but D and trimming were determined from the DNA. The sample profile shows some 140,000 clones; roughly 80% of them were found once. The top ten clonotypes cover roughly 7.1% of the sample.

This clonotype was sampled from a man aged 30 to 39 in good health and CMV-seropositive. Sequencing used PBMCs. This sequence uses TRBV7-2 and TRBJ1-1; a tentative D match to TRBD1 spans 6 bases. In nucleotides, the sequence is TGTGCCAGCAGCGATCCGGGACATTGGAACACTGAAGCTTTCTTT. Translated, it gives CASSDPGHWNTEAFF.